This TCR beta chain was captured by sequencing in a study of immune characterization of retroperitoneal liposarcoma. Looked up from germline, CDR1 is MNHNS and CDR2 is SASEGT. The CDR3 contains 13 residues. This clonotype was counted between two and nine times. TCRdb reanalysed the PCR reads using MiXCR and keeps one entry per CDR3 protein. The sample records about 12,000 distinct CDR3 sequences, around 26% being singletons. The sequencing input was tumor tissue. V gene TRBV6-1 combines with J gene TRBJ2-5; no clear D. The J call may be in error: the DNA end matches TRBJ2-7 better. The source of this sequence is a female donor with retroperitoneal liposarcoma. This CDR3 is CASRKASSYEQYF. The CDR3 DNA sequence: TGTGCCAGCAGGAAGGCTAGTTCCTACGAGCAGTACTTC.